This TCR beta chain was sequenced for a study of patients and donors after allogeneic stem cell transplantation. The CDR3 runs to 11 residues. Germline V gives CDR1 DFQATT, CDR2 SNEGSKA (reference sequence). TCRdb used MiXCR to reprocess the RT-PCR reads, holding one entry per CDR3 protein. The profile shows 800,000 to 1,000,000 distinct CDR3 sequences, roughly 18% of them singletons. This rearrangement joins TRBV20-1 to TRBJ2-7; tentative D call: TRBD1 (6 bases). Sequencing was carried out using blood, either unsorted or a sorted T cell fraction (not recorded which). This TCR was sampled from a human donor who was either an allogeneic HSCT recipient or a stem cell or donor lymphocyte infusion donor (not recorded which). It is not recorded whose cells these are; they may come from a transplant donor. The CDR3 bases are TGCAGGGCACAGGGTTTCAGGGAGCAGTACTTC. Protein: CRAQGFREQYF.